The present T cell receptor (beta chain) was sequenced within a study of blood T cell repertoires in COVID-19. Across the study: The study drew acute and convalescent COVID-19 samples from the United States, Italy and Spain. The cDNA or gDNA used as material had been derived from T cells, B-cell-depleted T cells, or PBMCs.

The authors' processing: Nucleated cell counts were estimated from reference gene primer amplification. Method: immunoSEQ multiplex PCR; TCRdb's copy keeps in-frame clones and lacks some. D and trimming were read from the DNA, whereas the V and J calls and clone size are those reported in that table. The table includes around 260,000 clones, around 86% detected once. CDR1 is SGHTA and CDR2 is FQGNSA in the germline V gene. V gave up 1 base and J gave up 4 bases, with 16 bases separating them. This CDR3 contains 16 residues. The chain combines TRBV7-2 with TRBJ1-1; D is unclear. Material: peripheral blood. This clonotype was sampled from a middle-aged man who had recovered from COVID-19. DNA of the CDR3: TGTGCCAGCAGCTTAGGACATTTGGGAGTGGGCACTGAAGCTTTCTTT. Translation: CASSLGHLGVGTEAFF.